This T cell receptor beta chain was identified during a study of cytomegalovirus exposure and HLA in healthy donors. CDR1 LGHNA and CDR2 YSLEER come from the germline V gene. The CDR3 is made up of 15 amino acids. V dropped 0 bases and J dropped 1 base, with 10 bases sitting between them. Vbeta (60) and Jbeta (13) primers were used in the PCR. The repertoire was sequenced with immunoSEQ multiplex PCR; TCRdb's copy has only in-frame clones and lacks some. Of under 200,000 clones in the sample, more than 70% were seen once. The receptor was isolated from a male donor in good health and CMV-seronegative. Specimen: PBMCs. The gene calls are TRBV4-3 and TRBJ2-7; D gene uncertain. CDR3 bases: TGCGCCAGCAGCCAAGACGTGGTCCGGTCCTACGAGCAGTACTTC. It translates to CASSQDVVRSYEQYF.